Below are 21 T cell receptor beta chains sequenced from a single sample in a study of Graves' ophthalmopathy and Graves' hyperthyroidism. The sequenced template was RNA, covering the TCR beta CDR3 region. RT-PCR with HTBI primers came first, then second-round multiplex PCR. One entry per CDR3 protein, called by TCRdb with MiXCR from the multiplex PCR reads. Seen here are 200,000 to 300,000 distinct CDR3 sequences, less than 55% observed once, and the top ten hold around half. The specimen sequenced was peripheral blood. These receptors all come from an adult man with Graves' ophthalmopathy.

This clonotype was seen ten or more times. This chain uses TRBV24-1 with TRBJ1-6, with D hard to call. This CDR3 comprises 13 residues. Trimming cost V 4 bases and J 10 bases, with 10 bases left between them. In germline, CDR1 is KGHDR, CDR2 SFDVKD. CDR3 sequence reads: CATSEDLRSPLHF. In nucleotides, the CDR3 is TGTGCCACCAGTGAGGACCTTCGATCACCCCTCCACTTT.

The rearrangement links TRBV11-2 to TRBJ2-5; tentatively, D is TRBD1 (5 bases). Trimming removed 5 bases at V and 5 bases at J, with 18 bases between. CDR3 length: 15 residues. Per germline, CDR1 SGHAT and CDR2 FQNNGV. This CDR3 is CASSPLGGATETQYF. The CDR3 region has the DNA TGTGCCAGCAGCCCTCTGGGTGGGGCGACGGAGACCCAGTACTTC.

The chain has TRBV12-3 or TRBV12-4 and TRBJ1-5; no firm D call. Trimming cost V 5 bases and J 1 base, with 9 bases left between them. This CDR3 has 14 residues. CDR3 DNA: TGTGCCAGCAGTGGACGGGTGAGCAATCAGCCCCAGCATTTT. Amino acid sequence: CASSGRVSNQPQHF.

The chain couples TRBV5-1 to TRBJ1-5, with D tentatively TRBD1 (5 bases). CDR3 length: 15 residues. Looked up from germline, CDR1 is SGHRS and CDR2 is YFSETQ. V lost 3 bases and J lost 5, with 15 bases in between. The CDR3 is CASSSGHPRDQPQHF. The CDR3, as DNA: TGCGCCAGCAGCTCCGGACACCCCAGAGATCAGCCCCAGCATTTT.

CDR3 residues: CASSVTGGATQHF. As DNA, the CDR3 is TGTGCCAGTAGTGTCACAGGGGGCGCGACCCAGCATTTT. This chain links TRBV19 with TRBJ1-5; 9 positions agree with TRBD1. Losses at the gene ends were 5 bases for V and 11 bases for J; bases not matched to a gene: 7. The CDR3 has 13 residues. Germline V gene data show CDR1 as LNHDA and CDR2 as SQIVND (reference sequence).

This clonotype was observed a few times. CDR3 protein: CATSESGSYEQYF. The DNA of the CDR3 is TGTGCCACCAGTGAGAGCGGCTCCTACGAGCAGTACTTC. The V call is TRBV24-1, the J call TRBJ2-7; D is perhaps TRBD2 (5 bases). Germline V gene lookup returns CDR1 KGHDR and CDR2 SFDVKD. CDR3 length equals 13 residues. Between the trimmed V and J ends, which lost 4 bases and 0 bases, there was a span of 6 bases.

Concerning this clonotype: A much larger clone differs from this one at a single base, so this may be a read error. The V and J genes are TRBV20-1 and TRBJ1-1; possible D gene TRBD1, 5 bases. Deletions cut 5 bases from V and 1 base from J, with 11 bases between. Germline V lookup: CDR1 DFQATT, CDR2 SNEGSKA (reference sequence). This CDR3 is built from 13 residues. DNA of the CDR3: TGCAGTGCTCCGAGACAGTGGAACACTGAAGCTTTCTTT. It translates to CSAPRQWNTEAFF.

This clonotype has just one count. The J gene is TRBJ1-3, the V gene TRBV14; D gene unclear. Germline CDR1 and CDR2: SGHDN and FVKESK. Trimming shortened V by 4 bases and J by 4 bases, and 8 bases separated the two germline ends. This CDR3 is built from 13 residues. CDR3 in amino acids: CASSRSWGNTIYF. The CDR3 DNA reads as TGTGCCAGCAGCCGAAGCTGGGGAAACACCATATATTTT.

This chain connects TRBV9 to TRBJ1-4, with 9 bases lining up with TRBD1. CDR1 SGDLS and CDR2 YYNGEE come from the germline V gene. CDR3 length: 14 amino acids. Losses at the gene ends were 2 bases for V and 7 bases for J; bases not matched to a gene: 3. The CDR3 reads CASSVGTGFEKLFF. CDR3 nucleotide sequence: TGTGCCAGCAGCGTCGGGACAGGGTTTGAAAAACTGTTTTTT.

This clonotype was observed a handful of times. The chain carries TRBV29-1 and TRBJ1-2, with D perhaps matching TRBD1 (6 bases). This CDR3 has 14 amino acids. The V and J ends lost 6 bases and 2 bases respectively, with 16 bases between them. Germline V gene data show CDR1 as SQVTM and CDR2 as ANQGSEA. This CDR3 is CSVGGAGGNYGYTF. For the CDR3, the DNA is TGCAGCGTGGGGGGGGCAGGAGGCAACTATGGCTACACCTTC. The full variable domain, with the rest looked up from reference TRBV29-1 and TRBJ1-2, is SAVISQKPSRDICQRGTSLTIQCQVDSQVTMMFWYRQQPGQSLTLIATANQGSEATYESGFVIDKFPISRPNLTFSTLTVSNMSPEDSSIYLCSVGGAGGNYGYTFGSGTRLTVV.

J is TRBJ1-6 and V is TRBV12-3 or TRBV12-4, with D perhaps matching TRBD1 (6 bases). The CDR3 is 16 amino acids. Trimming cost V 6 bases and J 7 bases, with 19 bases left between them. CDR3 in DNA: TGTGCCAGCAGCCAAGAAGTCGGGACATTAAATTCACCCCTCCACTTT. It specifies CASSQEVGTLNSPLHF.

The chain combines TRBV7-9 with TRBJ1-2; D is possibly TRBD1 (5 bases). The CDR3 runs 16 residues. Looked up from germline, CDR1 is SEHNR and CDR2 is FQNEAQ (reference sequence). Trimming took 1 base from V and 4 from J, leaving 16 bases between them. The CDR3 DNA reads TGTGCCAGCAGCTTAGTGTCCGGGGGGGGTTCCTATGGCTACACCTTC. Translated: CASSLVSGGGSYGYTF.

The chain has TRBV2 and TRBJ1-5; TRBD1 is a possible D gene (5 bases). CDR1 and CDR2 from the germline V gene are SNHLY and FYNNEI. There are 16 residues in the CDR3. V gave up 5 bases and J gave up 2 bases, with 16 bases separating them. The CDR3 nucleotides are TGTGCCAGCAGTTACTCGTGGCAGGGTGGCAATCAGCCCCAGCATTTT. Its translation is CASSYSWQGGNQPQHF. Combining the CDR3 with reference TRBV2 and TRBJ1-5 gives the whole variable domain EPEVTQTPSHQVTQMGQEVILRCVPISNHLYFYWYRQILGQKVEFLVSFYNNEISEKSEIFDDQFSVERPDGSNFTLKIRSTKLEDSAMYFCASSYSWQGGNQPQHFGDGTRLSIL.

This rearrangement joins TRBV10-3 to TRBJ2-7; no reliable D call. The CDR3 covers 14 residues. The V and J ends lost 11 bases and 0 bases respectively, with 17 bases between them. CDR1 and CDR2 from the germline V gene are ENHRY and SYGVKD. CDR3 sequence (DNA): TGTGCCCTCCTCTATCGTGGTCACTCCTACGAGCAGTACTTC. It is translated as CALLYRGHSYEQYF.

The chain employs TRBV20-1 and TRBJ2-7; D uncertain. CDR3 length equals 11 residues. V was trimmed by 1 base and J by 0 bases, leaving 1 base between them. Looked up from germline, CDR1 is DFQATT and CDR2 is SNEGSKA (reference sequence). The CDR3 DNA follows: TGCAGTGCTAGAGCCTCCTACGAGCAGTACTTC. Encoded protein: CSARASYEQYF.

This clonotype was detected many times. The CDR3 DNA follows: TGTGCCACCAGCAGGATCCCTCGGGACGGGAGCTCCTACGAGCAGTACTTC. It specifies CATSRIPRDGSSYEQYF. J is TRBJ2-7 and V is TRBV15; TRBD2 is a possible D gene (6 bases). V shed 3 bases and J shed 0 bases, with 18 bases lying between them. Looked up from germline, CDR1 is LNHNV and CDR2 is YYDKDF (reference sequence). The CDR3 contains 17 residues.

The chain links TRBV6-5 to TRBJ2-6; no firm D call. Germline V CDR1 and CDR2: MNHEY, SVGAGI. V was clipped by 2 bases and J by 2 bases, with 7 bases between them. The CDR3 is 15 amino acids. The CDR3 spells CASSYGQAGANVLTF. CDR3 sequence (DNA): TGTGCCAGCAGTTACGGCCAAGCTGGGGCCAACGTCCTGACTTTC.

The chain has TRBV12-3 or TRBV12-4 and TRBJ1-5; D possibly corresponds to TRBD1 (5 bases). V shed 6 bases and J shed 4 bases, with 19 bases lying between them. The CDR3 sequence is 16 residues long. CDR3: CASSQGSGPLNQPQHF. CDR3 nucleotide sequence: TGTGCCAGCAGCCAAGGATCAGGGCCCTTAAATCAGCCCCAGCATTTT.

This clonotype was seen more than once but under ten times. This sequence joins TRBV29-1 and TRBJ1-3; no clear D gene. With 2 bases removed from V and 3 bases from J, the gap between germline ends came to 8 bases. This CDR3 has 13 residues. Germline V gene sequence: CDR1 SQVTM, CDR2 ANQGSEA. The DNA of the CDR3 is TGCAGCGTTGAATTTCCAGGTGGAAACACCATATATTTT. Translated: CSVEFPGGNTIYF. The full variable domain, rest sourced from reference TRBV29-1 and TRBJ1-3, is SAVISQKPSRDICQRGTSLTIQCQVDSQVTMMFWYRQQPGQSLTLIATANQGSEATYESGFVIDKFPISRPNLTFSTLTVSNMSPEDSSIYLCSVEFPGGNTIYFGEGSWLTVV.

A note on this clonotype: One end of the junction does not line up with germline, which may come from a read error. The chain combines TRBV19 with TRBJ1-5, with D maybe TRBD1 (6 bases). This CDR3 has 15 residues. The germline V gene has CDR1 LNHDA and CDR2 SQIVND (reference sequence). Here the CDR3 DNA reads TGTGCCAGTAGTGTAGAATCAGGGGCAGGCCAGCCCCAGCATTTT. It is translated as CASSVESGAGQPQHF.

This clonotype was observed a few times. The chain combines TRBV7-8 with TRBJ1-3, with 7 bases aligning to TRBD1. The germline CDR1 and CDR2 sequences are SGHVS and FQNEAQ. The CDR3 contains 17 residues. The V segment lost 0 bases and the J segment 6 bases; nucleotides outside the gene matches: 11. CDR3 nucleotides: TGTGCCAGCAGCTTAGCGGGTGCAGGGGGGCACGCAAACACCATATATTTT. It encodes CASSLAGAGGHANTIYF. The complete variable domain, with remaining parts taken from reference TRBV7-8 and TRBJ1-3, reads GAGVSQSPRYKVAKRGQDVALRCDPISGHVSLFWYQQALGQGPEFLTYFQNEAQLDKSGLPSDRFFAERPEGSVSTLKIQRTQQEDSAVYLCASSLAGAGGHANTIYFGEGSWLTVV.